One sample yielded the 5 T cell receptor beta chains listed below, sequenced in a study of blood T cell repertoires in COVID-19 (dated by TCRdb to 2018 to 2021). Receptor amplification or capture employed the immunoSEQ multiplex PCR assay. The table was pulled from immuneACCESS by TCRdb, which kept in-frame rearrangements only. Such tables lose some clones; where checked, under half of the loss comes from unresolved V genes, and the rest has no known cause. Within this sample are 200,000 to 250,000 clones, with 88% of them counted one time only. The ten most abundant clones make up approximately 2.7% of the sample. The specimen sequenced was PBMCs or T cells enriched from blood (not recorded which). The receptors stem from a woman aged 25 to 39 who had recovered from COVID-19.

The chain employs TRBV9 and TRBJ2-5; TRBD1 is a possible D gene (6 bases). V lost 0 bases, J lost 1 base, and 13 bases lay in between. The germline gives CDR1 SGDLS, CDR2 YYNGEE. This CDR3 contains 16 residues. In DNA, the CDR3 is TGTGCCAGCAGCGTAGCAACAGGGTTTGGCCAAGAGACCCAGTACTTC. Translating it yields CASSVATGFGQETQYF.

The V call is TRBV4-3, the J call TRBJ2-3; 8 bases fit TRBD2. Germline V gives CDR1 LGHNA, CDR2 YSLEER. Trimming cost V 4 bases and J 4 bases; bases outside gene matches: 7. There are 15 residues in the CDR3. CDR3 residues: CASSRGLAGPDTQYF. DNA of the CDR3: TGCGCCAGCAGCCGCGGACTAGCCGGGCCAGATACGCAGTATTTT.

CDR3 in DNA: TGTGCCAGCAGCTTGTCAGGGGGCCATCAGCCCCAGCATTTT. Amino acids: CASSLSGGHQPQHF. The chain joins TRBV7-8 to TRBJ1-5; 8 bases match TRBD1. The germline gives CDR1 SGHVS, CDR2 FQNEAQ. The V and J ends lost 3 bases and 5 bases, in that order; junction bases with no gene match: 3. The CDR3 has 14 amino acids.

V is TRBV5-6 and J is TRBJ2-5, with D perhaps matching TRBD1 (6 bases). The CDR3 covers 15 residues. Germline assignment: CDR1 SGHDT and CDR2 YYEEEE. The ends were cut back, 5 bases at V and 2 bases at J, with 16 bases in the middle. DNA for the CDR3: TGTGCCAGCAGTATGCAAGGGGACACGCAAGAGACCCAGTACTTC. This codes for CASSMQGDTQETQYF.

This chain uses TRBV10-3 with TRBJ2-7; D possibly corresponds to TRBD2 (5 bases). Germline CDR1 and CDR2: ENHRY and SYGVKD. Trimming left V 6 bases short and J 5 bases short, with 17 bases between. CDR3 size: 14 residues. The chain's CDR3 is CAISGVFPTNEQYF. DNA of the CDR3: TGTGCCATCAGCGGGGTCTTCCCCACTAACGAGCAGTACTTC.